This T cell receptor beta chain was observed in a study of shared T cell receptors in the human thymus. The data were produced by immunoSEQ multiplex PCR, yet TCRdb's version contains in-frame clones alone and is incomplete. The data contain about 610,000 clones, 88% of them singletons. Trimming removed 3 bases from V and 1 base from J; junction bases left unmatched: 9. Germline V gene sequence: CDR1 MDHEN, CDR2 SYDVKM. CDR3 size: 18 residues. The same data also contributed to another study, on human thymus T cells. That paper notes: Samples came from healthy Finnish infants during open corrective cardiac surgery. Thymic material originated from resections removed in the course of corrective heart surgery. Within thymic and blood repertoires, V and J gene usage appeared to be biased. Among unrelated individuals, related research reported thymic repertoires that overlapped highly.

The sequence was obtained from a boy younger than two with a congenital heart defect. Sequencing was performed on thymocytes. The chain is built from TRBV28 and TRBJ2-5; TRBD2 aligns across 12 bases. CDR3 amino acids: CASSFGSTTSGSQETQYF. For the CDR3, the DNA is TGTGCCAGCAGTTTCGGATCTACGACTAGCGGGAGCCAAGAGACCCAGTACTTC.